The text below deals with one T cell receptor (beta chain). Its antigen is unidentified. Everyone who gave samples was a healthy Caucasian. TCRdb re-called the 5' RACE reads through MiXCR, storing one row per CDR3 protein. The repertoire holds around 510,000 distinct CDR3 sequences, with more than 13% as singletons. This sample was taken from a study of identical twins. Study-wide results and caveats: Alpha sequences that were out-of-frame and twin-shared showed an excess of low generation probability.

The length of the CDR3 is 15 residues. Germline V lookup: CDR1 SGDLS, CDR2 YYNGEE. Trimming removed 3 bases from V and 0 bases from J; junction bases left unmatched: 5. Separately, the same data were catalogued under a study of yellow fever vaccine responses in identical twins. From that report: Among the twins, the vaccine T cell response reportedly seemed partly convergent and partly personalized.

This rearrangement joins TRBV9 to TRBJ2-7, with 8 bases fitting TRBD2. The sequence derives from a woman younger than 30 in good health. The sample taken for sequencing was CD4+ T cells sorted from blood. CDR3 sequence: CASSARSGSSYEQYF. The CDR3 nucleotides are TGTGCCAGCAGCGCCCGGAGCGGGAGCTCCTACGAGCAGTACTTC.